The clone carrying this T cell receptor beta chain appeared a single time. The data stem from a study of CD8 T cells in Susac syndrome. The CDR3 contains 14 residues. CDR1 DFQATT and CDR2 SNEGSKA come from the germline V gene (reference sequence). Trimming took 6 bases from V and 0 from J, leaving 14 bases between them. Roughly 0.45 to 1 ug RNA was reverse transcribed with random hexamers. Each CDR3 protein gets one entry after TCRdb re-called the immunoSEQ multiplex PCR reads with MiXCR. The table has 95,000 or so distinct CDR3 sequences, over 80% seen once; the top ten hold around 0.32%. The receptor was derived from a human donor in good health. The chain joins TRBV20-1 to TRBJ1-1; maybe TRBD1 (5 bases). Sequenced: CD8+ T cells from PBMCs. CDR3 sequence (DNA): TGCAGTGCCGACGGATCAGGGCTGAACACTGAAGCTTTCTTT. Its translation: CSADGSGLNTEAFF.